This TCR beta chain appears in the sequencing data of a study of blood T cell repertoires in COVID-19. In the study's own analysis: Amplification from reference gene primers served as the basis for estimated nucleated cell counts. The assay was immunoSEQ multiplex PCR, and TCRdb's table has in-frame clones only and misses some. V and J calls and clone size are those listed in that table; D and trimming were worked out from the DNA. The sample includes about 210,000 clones, around 90% seen only once; the top ten take around 8.4%. Germline V gene lookup returns CDR1 SGHVS and CDR2 FNYEAQ. This CDR3 has 16 amino acids. With 4 bases removed from V and 0 bases from J, the gap between germline ends came to 15 bases.

This chain uses TRBV7-6 with TRBJ1-1; possibly TRBD1 for D (5 bases). The source is a young woman who had recovered from COVID-19. The sequenced sample consisted of PBMCs or T cells enriched from blood (not recorded which). For the CDR3, the DNA is TGTGCCAGCAGCTCCCTCGCACCGACAGTGAACACTGAAGCTTTCTTT. Amino acids: CASSSLAPTVNTEAFF.